This T cell receptor beta chain stems from a study of T cell responses to AZD1222 COVID-19 vaccine. Study-level results: The sample set comprised mostly white British donors with more females, and clonal diversity was possibly underestimated. Recipients of two AZD1222 doses showed rising Spike-specific TCR breadth and depth. Spike-wide coverage was observed for vaccine-associated CD4 TCRs, with dominant responses at 160-218 and 743-854. At baseline, just 6 or 7 AZD1222 recipients tested seropositive.

This CDR3 spans 14 amino acids. Germline-derived CDR1 and CDR2 are SGHTA and FQGNSA. V trimming: 0 bases; J trimming: 5 bases; junction bases outside the gene matches: 1. A remark on this clone: What it recognizes is unknown.

Sequencing was performed with immunoSEQ multiplex PCR; in TCRdb, only in-frame clones are kept and a portion is missing. The table includes about 110,000 clones, around 81% detected once. The chain uses TRBV7-2 and TRBJ2-1; 7 bases are a match to TRBD2. The source material was peripheral blood, sampled on day 0 of AZD1222 vaccination. This receptor was taken from an adult in good health. The CDR3, as DNA: TGTGCCAGCAGCTTAGCGGGACTACACAATGAGCAGTTCTTC. It is translated as CASSLAGLHNEQFF. Full variable domain (rest looked up from reference TRBV7-2 and TRBJ2-1): GAGVSQSPSNKVTEKGKDVELRCDPISGHTALYWYRQSLGQGLEFLIYFQGNSAPDKSGLPSDRFSAERTGGSVSTLTIQRTQQEDSAVYLCASSLAGLHNEQFFGPGTRLTVL.